The present T cell receptor (beta chain) was sequenced within a study of T cell responses to AZD1222 COVID-19 vaccine. The study's findings and limits: There were mostly white British donors and more females than males, and clonal diversity was possibly underestimated.

The V end lost 4 bases, the J end lost 3 bases, and 11 bases lay between the germline ends. The CDR3 runs 15 residues. Germline lookup yields CDR1 SGHNT and CDR2 YYREEE (reference sequence). TCRdb's copy holds only in-frame clones and misses some; the assay was immunoSEQ multiplex PCR. The sample consists of 100,000 to 120,000 clones, 89% of them appearing once. The count of this clone is one. No antigen is known for it. This chain uses TRBV5-4 with TRBJ1-6, with D perhaps matching TRBD1 (5 bases). The sample in question was peripheral blood, obtained on day 0 of MenACWY control vaccination. The receptor was derived from an adult in good health. CDR3 protein: CASSIVGGYNSPLHF. The CDR3 DNA reads TGTGCCAGCAGCATCGTGGGGGGCTATAATTCACCCCTCCACTTT. The whole variable domain, filled in from reference TRBV5-4 and TRBJ1-6, reads ETGVTQSPTHLIKTRGQQVTLRCSSQSGHNTVSWYQQALGQGPQFIFQYYREEENGRGNFPPRFSGLQFPNYSSELNVNALELDDSALYLCASSIVGGYNSPLHFGNGTRLTVT.